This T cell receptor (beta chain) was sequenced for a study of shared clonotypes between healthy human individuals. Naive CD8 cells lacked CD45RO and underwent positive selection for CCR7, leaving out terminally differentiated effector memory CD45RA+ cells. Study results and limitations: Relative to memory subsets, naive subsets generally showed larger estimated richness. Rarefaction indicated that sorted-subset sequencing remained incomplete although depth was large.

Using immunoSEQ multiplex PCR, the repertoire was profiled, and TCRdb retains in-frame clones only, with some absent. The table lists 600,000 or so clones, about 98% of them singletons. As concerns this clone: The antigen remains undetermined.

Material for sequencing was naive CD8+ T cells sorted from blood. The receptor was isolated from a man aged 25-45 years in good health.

The CDR3 DNA sequence: TGTGCCAGCAGCTTCCGTGGAAGTACCGGGGAGCTGTTTTTT. This encodes CASSFRGSTGELFF. The rearrangement uses TRBV5-4 and TRBJ2-2; no reliable D call. CDR3 length equals 14 residues. Between the trimmed V and J ends, which lost 2 bases and 5 bases, there was a span of 10 bases. Germline-derived CDR1 and CDR2 are SGHNT and YYREEE (reference sequence).